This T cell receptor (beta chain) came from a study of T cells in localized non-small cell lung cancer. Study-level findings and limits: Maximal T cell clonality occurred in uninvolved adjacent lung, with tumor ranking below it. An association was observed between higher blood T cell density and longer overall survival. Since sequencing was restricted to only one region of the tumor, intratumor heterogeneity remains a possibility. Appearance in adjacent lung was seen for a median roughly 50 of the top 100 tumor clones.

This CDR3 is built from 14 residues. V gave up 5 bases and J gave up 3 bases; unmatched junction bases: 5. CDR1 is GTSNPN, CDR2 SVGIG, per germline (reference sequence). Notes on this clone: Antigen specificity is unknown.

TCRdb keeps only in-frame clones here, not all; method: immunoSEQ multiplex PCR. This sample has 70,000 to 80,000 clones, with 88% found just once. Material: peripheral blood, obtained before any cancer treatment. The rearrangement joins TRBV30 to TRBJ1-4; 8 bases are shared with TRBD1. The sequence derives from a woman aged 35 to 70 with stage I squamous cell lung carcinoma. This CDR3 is CAWRQGSPNEKLFF. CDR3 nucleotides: TGTGCCTGGCGACAGGGGTCGCCTAATGAAAAACTGTTTTTT.